Presented here are 17 T cell receptor beta chains from one specimen sequenced in a study of blood T cell repertoires in COVID-19. Some clones are missing from TCRdb's copy, which holds only in-frame ones; the method was immunoSEQ multiplex PCR. The sample has 150,000 to 200,000 clones; around 89% are singletons. Sequencing used peripheral blood. These receptor sequences come from a man in his 60s with acute or convalescent COVID-19.

The V and J genes are TRBV27 and TRBJ1-3, with D tentatively TRBD1 (6 bases). The V end lost 5 bases, the J end lost 0 bases, and 11 bases lay between the germline ends. The CDR3 spans 15 residues. Germline-derived CDR1 and CDR2 are MNHEY and SMNVEV (reference sequence). Here the CDR3 DNA reads TGTGCCAGCAGTGTTCAGGGGCTCTCTGGAAACACCATATATTTT. Translation: CASSVQGLSGNTIYF.

This chain links TRBV3-1 (or the pseudogene TRBV3-2) with TRBJ1-2; tentatively, D is TRBD1 (5 bases). V was shortened by 2 bases and J by 1 base, with 11 bases between the two germline ends. This CDR3 is 15 amino acids long. In germline, CDR1 is LGHDT, CDR2 YNNKEL (reference sequence). CDR3 nucleotides: TGTGCCAGCAGCCAACCCCAGGGCGTTAACTATGGCTACACCTTC. The encoded protein is CASSQPQGVNYGYTF.

The CDR3 region has the DNA TGTGCCAGCAGTTACTCAGGGAGCTATAATTCACCCCTCCACTTT. As protein: CASSYSGSYNSPLHF. This chain joins TRBV6-2 or TRBV6-3 and TRBJ1-6; D gene unclear. Trimming took 0 bases from V and 3 from J, leaving 6 bases between them. CDR1 and CDR2 (germline): MNHEY, SVGEGT. CDR3 length: 15 residues.

This rearrangement joins TRBV6-1 to TRBJ1-2, with D perhaps matching TRBD1 (6 bases). Trimming shortened V by 1 base and J by 1 base, and 10 bases separated the two germline ends. This CDR3 region has 15 residues. Germline V gene lookup returns CDR1 MNHNS and CDR2 SASEGT. Here the CDR3 DNA reads TGTGCCAGCAGTGAAGGTTGGGGGCTTAACTATGGCTACACCTTC. Amino acids: CASSEGWGLNYGYTF.

This chain uses TRBV24-1 with TRBJ1-1, with D tentatively TRBD1 (6 bases). This CDR3 spans 13 amino acids. Germline lookup yields CDR1 KGHDR and CDR2 SFDVKD. V lost 2 bases to trimming and J lost 6 bases, with 9 bases between them. CDR3 bases: TGTGCCACCAGTGATTCAGGGGCCTCTGAAGCTTTCTTT. This gives the protein CATSDSGASEAFF.

The rearrangement links TRBV25-1 to TRBJ2-7; D is perhaps TRBD1 (6 bases). V was shortened by 9 bases and J by 13 bases, with 13 bases between the two germline ends. The CDR3 is made up of 9 amino acids. Germline V gene lookup returns CDR1 MGHDK and CDR2 SYGVNS. The CDR3 here is CASRGGRYV. DNA of the CDR3: TGTGCCAGTAGAGGGGGAAGATACGTC.

The J gene is TRBJ1-3, the V gene TRBV5-1, with 9 bases lining up with TRBD1. The CDR3 is 15 amino acids. Germline CDR1 SGHRS, CDR2 YFSETQ. Trimming took 3 bases from V and 3 from J; bases not matched to a gene: 4. CDR3: CASSSGQGNGNTIYF. CDR3 nucleotides: TGCGCCAGCAGCTCGGGACAGGGCAATGGAAACACCATATATTTT.

The chain couples TRBV18 to TRBJ1-2; TRBD1 matches at 7 bases. The CDR3 consists of 14 residues. V shed 6 bases, J shed 2 bases, and the junction held 6 bases outside the gene matches. The germline CDR1 and CDR2 sequences are KGHSH and LQKENI. CDR3 protein: CASSSGTENYGYTF. CDR3 in DNA: TGTGCCAGCTCCTCCGGGACAGAGAACTATGGCTACACCTTC.

This sequence joins TRBV28 and TRBJ1-2; D remains unclear. Germline-derived CDR1 and CDR2 are MDHEN and SYDVKM. Trimming removed 2 bases at V and 1 base at J, with 8 bases between. The CDR3 loop spans 14 amino acids. This CDR3 is CASSLMGFNYGYTF. In DNA, the CDR3 is TGTGCCAGCAGTTTAATGGGCTTTAACTATGGCTACACCTTC.

This sequence joins TRBV7-3 and TRBJ2-3, with 10 bases that match TRBD2. The CDR3 is 16 amino acids. The trim removed 1 base at V and 5 bases at J, leaving 6 bases unmatched. Per the germline V gene, CDR1 is SGHTA and CDR2 is FQGTGA. CDR3 DNA: TGTGCCAGCAGCTTAATGAACAGCGGGAGGGAAGATACGCAGTATTTT. Protein product: CASSLMNSGREDTQYF.

The chain combines TRBV12-3 or TRBV12-4 with TRBJ2-6, with no clear D. This CDR3 spans 13 amino acids. Deletions cut 7 bases from V and 0 bases from J, with 4 bases between. The CDR3 region is CASTNSGANVLTF. CDR3 coding DNA: TGTGCCAGCACCAACTCTGGGGCCAACGTCCTGACTTTC.

The V and J genes are TRBV12-5 and TRBJ1-5, with TRBD1 as a possible D gene (6 bases). V was trimmed by 8 bases and J by 6 bases, leaving 14 bases between them. This CDR3 has 13 residues. In germline, CDR1 is LGHNT, CDR2 FRNRAP. CDR3 bases: TGTGCTAGTCGACAGGATGGAGGTCAGCCCCAGCATTTT. Protein sequence: CASRQDGGQPQHF.

This clone has a handful of counts. This chain links TRBV4-3 with TRBJ2-7; possibly TRBD1 for D (6 bases). Trimming left V 0 bases short and J 2 bases short, with 8 bases between. The germline V gene has CDR1 LGHNA and CDR2 YSLEER. CDR3 size: 14 residues. The CDR3 here is CASSQEQGPYEQYF. The CDR3 nucleotides are TGCGCCAGCAGCCAAGAACAGGGTCCCTACGAGCAGTACTTC.

V usage is TRBV11-2 and J usage is TRBJ1-4; maybe TRBD1 (6 bases). Trimming took off 4 bases at V and 8 bases at J, with 20 bases between the two ends. Germline V gene data show CDR1 as SGHAT and CDR2 as FQNNGV. CDR3 length: 16 residues. CDR3 amino acids: CASSSINRARNEKLFF. The CDR3 region has the DNA TGTGCCAGCAGCTCAATCAACAGGGCTCGGAACGAAAAACTGTTTTTT.

V and J are TRBV7-9 and TRBJ2-1; TRBD2 might be the D (6 bases). The ends were cut back, 5 bases at V and 7 bases at J, with 21 bases in the middle. Per the germline V gene, CDR1 is SEHNR and CDR2 is FQNEAQ (reference sequence). This CDR3 has 16 amino acids. This chain's CDR3 is CASSEDGGRLGNEQFF. The CDR3 nucleotides read TGTGCCAGCAGCGAGGACGGGGGTAGGCTGGGGAATGAGCAGTTCTTC.

The rearrangement uses TRBV9 and TRBJ2-1, with TRBD2 matching over 7 bases. Germline V CDR1 and CDR2: SGDLS, YYNGEE. The CDR3 spans 15 residues. V dropped 3 bases and J dropped 2; count of bases not matched to a gene: 5. The CDR3 DNA is TGTGCCAGCAGCGCCGGCCGGGGGGCCTACAATGAGCAGTTCTTC. Translation: CASSAGRGAYNEQFF.

This clone was found many times. V usage is TRBV25-1 and J usage is TRBJ2-7; 8 nucleotides agree with TRBD1. With V trimmed by 4 bases and J by 6 bases, 2 bases remained unmatched. This CDR3 spans 12 amino acids. Germline CDR1 MGHDK, CDR2 SYGVNS. The CDR3: CASSGDRGEQYV. The CDR3 DNA sequence: TGTGCCAGCAGTGGTGACAGGGGCGAGCAGTACGTC.